This T cell receptor beta chain was identified during a study of blood T cell repertoires in COVID-19. Study information: The United States, Italy and Spain supplied acute and convalescent COVID-19 samples.

Some clones are missing from TCRdb's copy, which holds only in-frame ones; the method was immunoSEQ multiplex PCR. This repertoire shows roughly 93,000 clones, 80% to 90% found once; its top ten account for more than 8%. Sample: peripheral blood. This clonotype originated in a man aged 50-59 years with acute or convalescent COVID-19.

DNA for the CDR3: TGTGCCAGTAGTTACTCTCGGGATACGCAGTATTTT. Translated: CASSYSRDTQYF. V is TRBV19 and J is TRBJ2-3; no firm D call. V lost 5 bases and J lost 6, with 9 bases in between. This CDR3 is 12 amino acids long. Germline V gene lookup returns CDR1 LNHDA and CDR2 SQIVND (reference sequence).